The T cell receptor (beta chain) under discussion was sequenced for a study of Ad26.COV2.S vaccination and SARS-CoV-2 variants. Using immunoSEQ multiplex PCR, the repertoire was profiled, and TCRdb retains in-frame clones only, with some absent. The profile shows approximately 480,000 clones, around 85% of them singletons. Regarding treatment: around 19 received Ad26.COV2.S at low or high dose, single or two shots; several received placebo; per-sample allocation not given. The investigators took samples on day 63 after the first vaccine or placebo injection. V lost 0 bases, J lost 9 bases, and 7 bases lay in between. Germline loops: CDR1 SGHTS, CDR2 YDEGEE. The CDR3 runs to 12 residues.

The genes are TRBV5-8 and TRBJ2-1; no reliable D call. Sequenced here: peripheral blood, sampled in a trial of Ad26.COV2.S vaccine versus placebo. The source is a person aged 18-65 years who received the Ad26.COV2.S COVID-19 vaccine or a placebo. Here the CDR3 reads CASSLVVGEQFF. DNA for the CDR3: TGTGCCAGCAGCTTGGTAGTTGGTGAGCAGTTCTTC. Full variable domain (remainder filled in from reference TRBV5-8 and TRBJ2-1): EAGVTQSPTHLIKTRGQQATLRCSPISGHTSVYWYQQALGLGLQFLLWYDEGEERNRGNFPPRFSGRQFPNYSSELNVNALELEDSALYLCASSLVVGEQFFGPGTRLTVL.